The clone carrying this T cell receptor beta chain was found a few times. Its antigen remains unknown. TCRdb processed the reads anew with MiXCR; each CDR3 protein has one entry. Of approximately 200,000 distinct CDR3 sequences listed, approximately 30% were seen once; the top ten hold just over 30%. This entry comes from a study of T cell repertoires in cytomegalovirus infection. Turning to the study itself: Evidence of both CMV infection and a matching HLA type came from public TCR beta signatures. The study's findings and limits: CMV-specific HLA-C-restricted TCR beta clonotypes dominated the ex vivo response. People with CMV and the relevant HLA were identified by cumulative public TCR beta family frequency.

Specimen: PBMCs. This TCR was sampled from a human donor in good health (CMV status not recorded). Some clones in this sample may be carry-over from other donors' samples.

The CDR3 region is CATSRAVGARGTEAFF. CDR3 sequence (DNA): TGTGCCACCAGCAGGGCGGTGGGGGCTAGGGGGACTGAAGCTTTCTTT. The chain is built from TRBV15 and TRBJ1-1; D is perhaps TRBD1 (6 bases). This CDR3 comprises 16 residues. V lost 3 bases, J lost 5 bases, and 19 bases lay in between. CDR1 is LNHNV, CDR2 YYDKDF, per germline (reference sequence). The complete variable domain, with remaining parts taken from reference TRBV15 and TRBJ1-1, reads DAMVIQNPRYQVTQFGKPVTLSCSQTLNHNVMYWYQQKSSQAPKLLFHYYDKDFNNEADTPDNFQSRRPNTSFCFLDIRSPGLGDTAMYLCATSRAVGARGTEAFFGQGTRLTVV.